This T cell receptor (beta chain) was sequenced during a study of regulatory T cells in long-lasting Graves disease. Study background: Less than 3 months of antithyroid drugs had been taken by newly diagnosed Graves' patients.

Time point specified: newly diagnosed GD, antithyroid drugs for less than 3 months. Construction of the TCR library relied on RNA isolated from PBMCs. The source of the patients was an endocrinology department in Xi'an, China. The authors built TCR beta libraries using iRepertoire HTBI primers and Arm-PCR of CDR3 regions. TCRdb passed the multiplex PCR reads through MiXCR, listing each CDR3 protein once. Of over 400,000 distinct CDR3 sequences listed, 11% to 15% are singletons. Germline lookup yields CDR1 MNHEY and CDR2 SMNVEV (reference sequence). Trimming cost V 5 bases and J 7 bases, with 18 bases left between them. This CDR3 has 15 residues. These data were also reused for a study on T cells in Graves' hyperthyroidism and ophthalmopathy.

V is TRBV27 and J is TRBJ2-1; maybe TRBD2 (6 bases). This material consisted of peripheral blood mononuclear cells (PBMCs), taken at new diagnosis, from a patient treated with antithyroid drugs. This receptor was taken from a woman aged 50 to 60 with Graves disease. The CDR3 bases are TGTGCCAGCAGTCCCCCGACTAGGACAAGAAATGAGCAGTTCTTC. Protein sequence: CASSPPTRTRNEQFF.